The 16 T cell receptor beta chains given below trace back to one sample, sequenced in a study of blood T cell repertoires in COVID-19. Here immunoSEQ multiplex PCR was the method, and the copy in TCRdb shows in-frame clones only, minus some. The data show about 140,000 clones, approximately 86% seen once. The source material was peripheral blood. The receptors were gathered from a woman aged 60-70 years with acute or convalescent COVID-19.

The CDR3 DNA is TGTGCCAGCAGATATCCCCCCTCGCAGGGAGGGGTCGGAGGCTACACCTTC. This translates into CASRYPPSQGGVGGYTF. The chain combines TRBV28 with TRBJ1-2, with TRBD1 as a possible D gene (5 bases). Germline V gene lookup returns CDR1 MDHEN and CDR2 SYDVKM. Trimming took 6 bases from V and 8 from J, leaving 28 bases between them. The length of the CDR3 is 17 residues.

The count of this clone is one. V gene TRBV7-6 combines with J gene TRBJ1-4, with 10 positions matching TRBD1. Germline V gene sequence: CDR1 SGHVS, CDR2 FNYEAQ. The CDR3 is 16 amino acids. V gave up 5 bases and J gave up 5 bases; unmatched junction bases: 8. The CDR3: CASSPDRGDSNEKLFF. As DNA, the CDR3 is TGTGCCAGCAGCCCGGACAGGGGGGATTCGAATGAAAAACTGTTTTTT.

This sequence joins TRBV10-3 and TRBJ1-3; the D is unclear. V lost 0 bases to trimming and J lost 0 bases, with 12 bases between them. The CDR3 totals 17 residues. CDR1 and CDR2 from the germline V gene are ENHRY and SYGVKD. CDR3 bases: TGTGCCATCAGTGAGTCCATCGCTAAATCCTCTGGAAACACCATATATTTT. Its translation is CAISESIAKSSGNTIYF.

The J gene is TRBJ2-7, the V gene TRBV11-2; D may be TRBD1 (5 bases). The CDR3 has 15 residues. Between the trimmed V and J ends, which lost 5 bases and 7 bases, there was a span of 21 bases. Germline CDR1 is SGHAT and CDR2 is FQNNGV. The CDR3 nucleotides are TGTGCCAGCAGCAGTACCCCGACAGCCGGAATGGAGCAGTACTTC. The encoded protein is CASSSTPTAGMEQYF.

J is TRBJ2-5 and V is TRBV24-1; 9 nucleotides agree with TRBD1. CDR3 length: 14 residues. V gave up 9 bases and J gave up 4 bases; unmatched junction bases: 8. Looked up from germline, CDR1 is KGHDR and CDR2 is SFDVKD. CDR3 DNA sequence: TGTGCCACCGCGGGGACAGGGCTAGGAGAGACCCAGTACTTC. Translated, it gives CATAGTGLGETQYF.

V is TRBV19 and J is TRBJ1-5, with a weak D call TRBD1 (5 bases). V was trimmed by 7 bases and J by 4 bases, leaving 17 bases between them. The germline V gene has CDR1 LNHDA and CDR2 SQIVND (reference sequence). This CDR3 comprises 15 residues. The CDR3 nucleotides are TGTGCCAGTACTTATTCAGGGTTAGGGAATCAGCCCCAGCATTTT. Its protein is CASTYSGLGNQPQHF.

The rearrangement joins TRBV11-1 to TRBJ2-5; unclear D gene. Germline V gene data show CDR1 as SGHAT and CDR2 as FQDESV (reference sequence). The CDR3 has 12 residues. With 4 bases removed from V and 2 bases from J, the gap between germline ends came to 5 bases. The CDR3 protein is CASSSNQETQYF. The CDR3, as DNA: TGTGCCAGCAGCTCCAATCAAGAGACCCAGTACTTC.

The chain has TRBV5-4 and TRBJ1-1; no reliable D call. Germline V gene lookup returns CDR1 SGHNT and CDR2 YYREEE (reference sequence). The CDR3 covers 16 residues. V gave up 2 bases and J gave up 5 bases, with 19 bases separating them. CDR3 nucleotides: TGTGCCAGCAGCTTAGGACTCCGCCCGTCTCTAACTGAAGCTTTCTTT. It codes for CASSLGLRPSLTEAFF.

This chain connects TRBV4-3 to TRBJ2-1; D ambiguous. Germline CDR1 reads LGHNA; CDR2 reads YSLEER. The V end lost 1 base, the J end lost 5 bases, and 12 bases lay between the germline ends. The CDR3 loop spans 15 amino acids. In DNA, the CDR3 is TGCGCCAGCAGCCAAGGTGCTAGTACCAACAATGAGCAGTTCTTC. It encodes CASSQGASTNNEQFF.

V and J are TRBV29-1 and TRBJ2-1, with D possibly matching TRBD1 (6 bases). This CDR3 is 12 amino acids long. Germline assignment: CDR1 SQVTM and CDR2 ANQGSEA. V gave up 4 bases and J gave up 8 bases, with 12 bases separating them. The CDR3 sequence is CSVGGPGDEQFF. In nucleotides, the CDR3 is TGCAGCGTTGGGGGGCCAGGCGATGAGCAGTTCTTC.

The chain is built from TRBV6-6 and TRBJ1-4; 11 nucleotides line up with TRBD1. The CDR3 sequence is 15 residues long. V lost 7 bases and J lost 8; bases outside the gene matches: 9. Germline V lookup: CDR1 MNHNY, CDR2 SVGAGI (reference sequence). The chain's CDR3 is CASTNPGQGDEKLFF. Written as DNA, the CDR3 is TGTGCCAGCACGAACCCGGGACAGGGGGACGAAAAACTGTTTTTT.

The chain recombines TRBV10-3 with TRBJ1-6, with 7 bases that match TRBD1. The CDR3 totals 15 residues. Germline loops: CDR1 ENHRY, CDR2 SYGVKD. The J segment lost 9 bases and the V segment lost 2 bases, leaving 7 bases of the junction unmatched. CDR3 nucleotides: TGTGCCATCAGTGAGGGACAGGAAGGTTCTTCACCCCTCCACTTT. Its translation is CAISEGQEGSSPLHF.

The genes are TRBV27 and TRBJ2-7; a weak D match, TRBD1 (6 bases). Germline V CDR1 and CDR2: MNHEY, SMNVEV (reference sequence). V was clipped by 5 bases and J by 1 base, with 18 bases between them. CDR3 length: 16 amino acids. The CDR3 here is CASSPNLPGASYEQYF. The CDR3 DNA is TGTGCCAGCAGTCCGAACCTACCAGGGGCTTCCTACGAGCAGTACTTC.

The chain carries TRBV5-4 and TRBJ1-1, with 10 bases that match TRBD1. Trimming took 3 bases from V and 5 from J; bases not matched to a gene: 4. The CDR3 has 14 residues. The germline CDR1 and CDR2 sequences are SGHNT and YYREEE (reference sequence). The chain's CDR3 is CASSYGQGDTEAFF. CDR3 bases: TGTGCCAGCAGCTACGGACAGGGGGATACTGAAGCTTTCTTT.

The table lists this clone with a few counts. The CDR3 DNA sequence: TGTGCCAGCAGCCAACTAGCTTACATCGGCTATGGGGCCCAGTACTTC. Translating gives CASSQLAYIGYGAQYF. The chain links TRBV14 to TRBJ2-5; a weak D match, TRBD2 (5 bases). The CDR3 extends over 16 amino acids. The V gene lost 2 bases and the J gene lost 9 bases, with 22 bases spanning the gap. Germline assignment: CDR1 SGHDN and CDR2 FVKESK.

The chain uses TRBV19 and TRBJ1-2; 7 nucleotides match TRBD1. This CDR3 is built from 14 residues. Germline lookup yields CDR1 LNHDA and CDR2 SQIVND (reference sequence). V was pared by 5 bases and J by 4 bases, with 7 bases of the junction left unmatched. The CDR3 loop reads CASSPAQGGYGYTF. CDR3 sequence (DNA): TGTGCCAGTAGTCCCGCTCAGGGGGGCTATGGCTACACCTTC. Combining the CDR3 with reference TRBV19 and TRBJ1-2 gives the whole variable domain DGGITQSPKYLFRKEGQNVTLSCEQNLNHDAMYWYRQDPGQGLRLIYYSQIVNDFQKGDIAEGYSVSREKKESFPLTVTSAQKNPTAFYLCASSPAQGGYGYTFGSGTRLTVV.